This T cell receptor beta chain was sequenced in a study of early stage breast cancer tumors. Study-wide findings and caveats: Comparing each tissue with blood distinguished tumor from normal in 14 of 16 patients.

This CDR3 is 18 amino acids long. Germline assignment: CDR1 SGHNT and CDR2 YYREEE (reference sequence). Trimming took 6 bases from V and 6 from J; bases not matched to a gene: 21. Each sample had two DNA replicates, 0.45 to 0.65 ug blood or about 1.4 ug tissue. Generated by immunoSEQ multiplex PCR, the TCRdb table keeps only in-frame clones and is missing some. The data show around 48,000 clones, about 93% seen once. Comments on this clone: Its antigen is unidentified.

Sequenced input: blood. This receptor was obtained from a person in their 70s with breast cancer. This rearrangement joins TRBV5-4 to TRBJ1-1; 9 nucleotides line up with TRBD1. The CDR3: CASTYGTGGAGGRSEAFF. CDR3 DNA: TGTGCCAGCACCTACGGAACAGGGGGCGCCGGGGGACGGTCTGAAGCTTTCTTT.